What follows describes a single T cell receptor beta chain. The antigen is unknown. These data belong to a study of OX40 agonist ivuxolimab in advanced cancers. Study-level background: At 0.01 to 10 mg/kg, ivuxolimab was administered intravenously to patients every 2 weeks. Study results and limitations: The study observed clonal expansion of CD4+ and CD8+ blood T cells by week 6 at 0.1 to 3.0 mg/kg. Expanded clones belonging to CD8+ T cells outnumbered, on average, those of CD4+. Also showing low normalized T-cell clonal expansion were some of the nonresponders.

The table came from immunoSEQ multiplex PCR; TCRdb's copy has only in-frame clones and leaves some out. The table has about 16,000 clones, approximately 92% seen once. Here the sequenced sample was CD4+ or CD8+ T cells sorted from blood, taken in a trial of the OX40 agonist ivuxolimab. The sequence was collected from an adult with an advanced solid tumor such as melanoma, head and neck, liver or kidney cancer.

CDR3 bases: TGTGCCAGCAGCTTAGAGGGGGCGAATGAGCAGTTCTTC. Its translation: CASSLEGANEQFF. The chain uses TRBV5-4 and TRBJ2-1; 7 bases are a match to TRBD1. Trimming removed 2 bases from V and 7 bases from J; junction bases left unmatched: 3. The CDR3 extends over 13 amino acids. In germline, CDR1 is SGHNT, CDR2 YYREEE (reference sequence).